Presented here are 5 T cell receptor beta chains from one specimen sequenced in a study of post-analysis software for immune sequencing data. cDNA libraries for TCR beta contained unique molecular identifiers. TCRdb reanalysed the PCR reads using MiXCR and keeps one entry per CDR3 protein. Of about 820,000 distinct CDR3 sequences in the sample, 53% were seen once. The antigens of these receptors remain unknown. General observations from the study: Controls showed lower frequencies than patients for five TRBV segments, and TRBV5-6, TRBV5-1 and TRBV20-1 were among these.

Sequenced sample: blood. The receptor source for this set is a girl aged 5-17 years with multiple sclerosis.

The rearrangement links TRBV20-1 to TRBJ1-2, with TRBD1 matching 7 bases. The CDR3 is 12 residues long. In germline, CDR1 is DFQATT, CDR2 SNEGSKA (reference sequence). The ends lost 5 bases at V and 5 bases at J; junction bases unmatched: 5. The CDR3 DNA follows: TGCAGTGCTGATGGGACAGCTTATGGCTACACCTTC. Translation: CSADGTAYGYTF.

This clonotype has only a few counts. This chain uses TRBV20-1 with TRBJ2-5; a possible D gene is TRBD1 (5 bases). The DNA matches TRBJ2-7 better at its end, which makes the J call doubtful. The CDR3 extends over 14 amino acids. Germline CDR1 is DFQATT and CDR2 is SNEGSKA (reference sequence). This CDR3 reads CSARDPQGGYEQYF. CDR3 coding DNA: TGCAGTGCTAGAGATCCCCAGGGTGGCTACGAGCAGTACTTC.

This clonotype was counted a few times. The rearrangement uses TRBV25-1 and TRBJ2-7; 8 bases line up with TRBD1. V was pared by 3 bases and J by 3 bases, with 10 bases of the junction left unmatched. The CDR3 loop spans 16 amino acids. Germline CDR1 MGHDK, CDR2 SYGVNS. In DNA form, the CDR3 reads TGTGCCAGCAGTGATCCTGGTGGGACAGGCAGCTACGAGCAGTACTTC. This codes for CASSDPGGTGSYEQYF.

This clonotype was observed a few times. This sequence joins TRBV9 and TRBJ2-7; TRBD2 matches at 13 bases. The CDR3 has 14 amino acids. After removal of 5 bases from V and 5 bases from J, the junction contained 4 bases not matched to a gene. Germline lookup yields CDR1 SGDLS and CDR2 YYNGEE. The CDR3 sequence: CASSVGLAGDEQYF. CDR3 sequence (DNA): TGTGCCAGCAGTGTTGGACTAGCGGGAGACGAGCAGTACTTC.

V gene TRBV10-1 combines with J gene TRBJ1-5; perhaps TRBD1 as D (5 bases). This CDR3 contains 18 residues. The V gene lost 3 bases and the J gene lost 9 bases, with 27 bases spanning the gap. Germline CDR1 WNHNN, CDR2 SYGVQD (reference sequence). The CDR3 protein is CASSEGKDMAIAFPPQHF. In DNA form, the CDR3 reads TGCGCCAGCAGTGAAGGTAAGGACATGGCCATAGCATTCCCGCCCCAGCATTTT.